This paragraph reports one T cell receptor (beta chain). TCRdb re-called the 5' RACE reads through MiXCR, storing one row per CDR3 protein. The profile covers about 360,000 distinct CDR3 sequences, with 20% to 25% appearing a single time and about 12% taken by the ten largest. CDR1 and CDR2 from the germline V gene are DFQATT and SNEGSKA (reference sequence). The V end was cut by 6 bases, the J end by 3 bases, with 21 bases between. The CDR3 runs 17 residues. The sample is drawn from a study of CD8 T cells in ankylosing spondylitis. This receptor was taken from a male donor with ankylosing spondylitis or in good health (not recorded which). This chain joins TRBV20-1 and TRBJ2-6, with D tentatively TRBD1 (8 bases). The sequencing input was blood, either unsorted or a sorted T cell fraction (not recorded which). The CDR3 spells CSAIQGGVPVGANVLTF. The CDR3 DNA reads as TGCAGTGCAATACAGGGGGGGGTTCCAGTTGGGGCCAACGTCCTGACTTTC.